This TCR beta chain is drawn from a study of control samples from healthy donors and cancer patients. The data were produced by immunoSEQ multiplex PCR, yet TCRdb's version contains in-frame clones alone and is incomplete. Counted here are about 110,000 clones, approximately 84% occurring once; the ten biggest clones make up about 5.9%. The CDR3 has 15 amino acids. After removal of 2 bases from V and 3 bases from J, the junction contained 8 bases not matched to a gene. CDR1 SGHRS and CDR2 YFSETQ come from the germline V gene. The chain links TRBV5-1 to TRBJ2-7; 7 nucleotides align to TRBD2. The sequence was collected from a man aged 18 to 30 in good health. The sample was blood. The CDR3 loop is CASSFGEGLGYEQYV. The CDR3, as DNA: TGCGCCAGCAGCTTTGGGGAGGGGCTGGGCTACGAGCAGTACGTC.